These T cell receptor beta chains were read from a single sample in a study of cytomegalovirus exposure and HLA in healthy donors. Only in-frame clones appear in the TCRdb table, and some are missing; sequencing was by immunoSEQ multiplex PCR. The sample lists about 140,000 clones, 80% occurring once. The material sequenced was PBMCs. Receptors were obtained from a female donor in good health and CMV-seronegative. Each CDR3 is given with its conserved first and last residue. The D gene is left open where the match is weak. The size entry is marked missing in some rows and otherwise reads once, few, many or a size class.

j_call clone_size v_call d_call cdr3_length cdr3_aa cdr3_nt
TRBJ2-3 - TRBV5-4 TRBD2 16 CASSSGLAGSTDTQYF TGTGCCAGCAGCTCGGGACTAGCGGGTAGCACAGATACGCAGTATTTT
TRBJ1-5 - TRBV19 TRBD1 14 CASSDRQGGQPQHF TGTGCCAGTAGTGATAGACAGGGGGGTCAGCCCCAGCATTTT
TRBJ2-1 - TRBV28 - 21 CATILRGVGGGGGRPYNEQFF TGTGCCACCATCCTCCGGGGAGTCGGGGGCGGCGGCGGGAGACCCTACAATGAGCAGTTCTTC
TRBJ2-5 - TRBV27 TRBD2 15 CASSSIAGARETQYF TGTGCCAGCAGTTCGATAGCGGGAGCGCGGGAGACCCAGTACTTC
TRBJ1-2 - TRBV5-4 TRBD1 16 CASSRRGTGTNYGYTF TGTGCCAGCAGCCGACGGGGGACAGGAACAAACTATGGCTACACCTTC
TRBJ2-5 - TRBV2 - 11 CASTIQGPQYF TGTGCCAGCACCATACAGGGTCCCCAGTACTTC
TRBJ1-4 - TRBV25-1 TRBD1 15 CASSEWDRTNEKLFF TGTGCCAGCAGTGAATGGGACAGAACTAATGAAAAACTGTTTTTT
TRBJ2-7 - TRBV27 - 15 CASSLSSANSYEQYF TGTGCCAGCAGTTTATCTAGCGCCAACTCCTACGAGCAGTACTTC
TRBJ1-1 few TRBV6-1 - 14 CASGGLRQYTEAFF TGTGCCAGCGGAGGGTTGAGGCAGTACACTGAAGCTTTCTTT
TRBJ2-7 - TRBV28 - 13 CASSFGGTYEQYF TGTGCCAGCAGTTTCGGGGGAACCTACGAGCAGTACTTC
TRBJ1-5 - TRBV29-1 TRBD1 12 CSVGTGSQPQHF TGCAGCGTGGGGACAGGTTCACAGCCCCAGCATTTT
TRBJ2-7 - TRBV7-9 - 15 CASSLARNRTYEQYF TGTGCCAGCAGCTTAGCGCGAAACAGAACCTACGAGCAGTACTTC
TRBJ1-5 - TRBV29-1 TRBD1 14 CSARGTESNQPQHF TGCAGCGCCAGGGGGACAGAATCTAATCAGCCCCAGCATTTT
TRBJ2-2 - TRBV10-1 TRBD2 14 CASTAGGPAGELFF TGCGCCAGCACGGCGGGAGGGCCGGCCGGGGAGCTGTTTTTT
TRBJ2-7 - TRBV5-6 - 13 CASSPGTTYEQYF TGTGCCAGCAGCCCCGGGACAACCTACGAGCAGTACTTC
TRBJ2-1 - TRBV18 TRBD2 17 CASSVPTGLAVYNEQFF TGTGCCAGCTCAGTACCCACTGGACTAGCGGTATACAATGAGCAGTTCTTC
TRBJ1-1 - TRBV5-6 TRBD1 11 CASSFDRVAFF TGTGCCAGCAGCTTCGACAGGGTAGCTTTCTTT
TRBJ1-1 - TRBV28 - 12 CATWGGNTEAFF TGTGCCACCTGGGGGGGGAACACTGAAGCTTTCTTT
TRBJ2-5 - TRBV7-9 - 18 CASSFGSRRAGYQETQYF TGTGCCAGCAGCTTTGGGAGTAGGAGGGCGGGCTACCAAGAGACCCAGTACTTC
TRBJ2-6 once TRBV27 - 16 CASSFVPVSGANVLTF TGTGCCAGCAGTTTTGTCCCTGTCTCTGGGGCCAACGTCCTGACTTTC
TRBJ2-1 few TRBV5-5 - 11 CASSLLNEQFF TGTGCCAGCAGCCTTTTAAATGAGCAGTTCTTC
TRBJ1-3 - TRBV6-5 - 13 CASSIDRGNTIYF TGTGCCAGCTCAATCGACAGGGGAAACACCATATATTTT
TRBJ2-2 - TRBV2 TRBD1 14 CASIGQGNTGELFF TGTGCCAGCATAGGACAGGGCAACACCGGGGAGCTGTTTTTT
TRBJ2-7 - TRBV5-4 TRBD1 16 CASSLVGTGIFYEQYF TGTGCCAGCAGCTTGGTTGGGACAGGGATTTTCTACGAGCAGTACTTC
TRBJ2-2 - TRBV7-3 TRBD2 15 CASSPLAGGAGELFF TGTGCCAGCAGCCCCTTGGCGGGAGGAGCCGGGGAGCTGTTTTTT
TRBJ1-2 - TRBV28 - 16 CASSSPGSPVHYGYTF TGTGCCAGCAGTTCCCCCGGGAGCCCCGTGCACTATGGCTACACCTTC
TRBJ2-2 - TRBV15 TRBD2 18 CATSRVGGTQTNTGELFF TGTGCCACCAGCAGAGTCGGGGGGACTCAAACGAACACCGGGGAGCTGTTTTTT
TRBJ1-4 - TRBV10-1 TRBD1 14 CASSESITGGKLFF TGCGCCAGCAGTGAGTCAATAACAGGGGGAAAACTGTTTTTT
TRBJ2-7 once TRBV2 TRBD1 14 CASSDGQGTYEQYF TGTGCCAGCAGTGATGGACAGGGGACCTACGAGCAGTACTTC
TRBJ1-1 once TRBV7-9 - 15 CASSLAGVGGTEAFF TGTGCCAGCAGCTTAGCAGGGGTCGGAGGGACTGAAGCTTTCTTT
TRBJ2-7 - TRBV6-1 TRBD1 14 CASRTRGQGYEQYF TGTGCCAGCAGAACAAGGGGGCAGGGCTACGAGCAGTACTTC
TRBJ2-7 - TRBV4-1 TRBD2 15 CASSQGGLASYEQYF TGCGCCAGCAGCCAAGGAGGACTAGCATCCTACGAGCAGTACTTC
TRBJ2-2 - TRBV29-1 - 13 CSGGGDTTGELFF TGCAGCGGAGGCGGGGATACTACCGGGGAGCTGTTTTTT
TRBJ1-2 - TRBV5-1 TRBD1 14 CASSLDRGDYGYTF TGCGCCAGCAGCCTCGACAGGGGGGACTATGGCTACACCTTC
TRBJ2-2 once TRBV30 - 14 CAWSARLFTGELFF TGTGCCTGGAGTGCAAGACTATTCACCGGGGAGCTGTTTTTT
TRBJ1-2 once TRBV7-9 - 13 CASSLAGGDGYTF TGTGCCAGCAGCTTAGCTGGGGGGGACGGCTACACCTTC
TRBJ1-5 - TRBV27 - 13 CASSERDNQPQHF TGTGCCAGCAGTGAACGAGACAATCAGCCCCAGCATTTT
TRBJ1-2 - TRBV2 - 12 CASSQGYYGYTF TGTGCCAGCAGTCAGGGTTACTATGGCTACACCTTC
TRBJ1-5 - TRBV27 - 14 CASSRVLGAVPQHF TGTGCCAGCAGTCGGGTCCTGGGGGCGGTGCCCCAGCATTTT
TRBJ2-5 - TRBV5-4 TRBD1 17 CASSPVDRDRVGETQYF TGTGCCAGCAGCCCGGTCGACCGGGACAGGGTTGGCGAGACCCAGTACTTC
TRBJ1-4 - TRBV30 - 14 CAWSVWGPNEKLFF TGTGCCTGGAGTGTCTGGGGGCCTAATGAAAAACTGTTTTTT
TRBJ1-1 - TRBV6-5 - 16 CASSYSGTGLSTEAFF TGTGCCAGCAGTTACTCAGGGACGGGACTGAGCACTGAAGCTTTCTTT
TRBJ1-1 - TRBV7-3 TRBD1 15 CASSPQTGRNTEAFF TGTGCCAGCAGCCCTCAGACAGGGCGGAACACTGAAGCTTTCTTT
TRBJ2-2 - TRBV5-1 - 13 CASSSRETGELFF TGCGCCAGCAGCTCCAGGGAAACCGGGGAGCTGTTTTTT
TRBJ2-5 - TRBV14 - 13 CASSQGGPETQYF TGTGCCAGCAGCCAAGGGGGGCCGGAGACCCAGTACTTC
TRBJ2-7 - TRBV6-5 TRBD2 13 CASSPGGRYEQYF TGTGCCAGCAGCCCCGGCGGGAGATACGAGCAGTACTTC
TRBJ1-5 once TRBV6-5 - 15 CASKGTGGSNQPQHF TGTGCCAGTAAGGGGACGGGGGGGAGCAATCAGCCCCAGCATTTT
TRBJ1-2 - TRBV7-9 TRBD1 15 CASSHPGQGIDGYTF TGTGCCAGCAGCCATCCGGGACAGGGGATAGATGGCTACACCTTC
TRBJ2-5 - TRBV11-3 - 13 CASSLNSLETQYF TGTGCCAGCAGCTTAAACTCTTTAGAGACCCAGTACTTC
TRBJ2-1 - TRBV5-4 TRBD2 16 CASSIRTSGLYNEQFF TGTGCCAGCAGCATCCGGACTAGCGGGCTCTACAATGAGCAGTTCTTC
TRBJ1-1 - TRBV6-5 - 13 CASRAGGAGEAFF TGTGCCAGCAGGGCGGGGGGGGCGGGTGAAGCTTTCTTT
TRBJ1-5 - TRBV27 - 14 CASSLGQGNQPQHF TGTGCCAGCAGTTTAGGGCAGGGTAATCAGCCCCAGCATTTT
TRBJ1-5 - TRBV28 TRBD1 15 CASSSGQGGHQPQHF TGTGCCAGCAGTTCGGGACAGGGGGGGCATCAGCCCCAGCATTTT
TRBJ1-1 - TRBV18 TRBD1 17 CASSLFGTGGEGTEAFF TGTGCCAGCTCACTCTTCGGGACAGGGGGCGAGGGCACTGAAGCTTTCTTT